One and the same sample provided the 8 T cell receptor beta chains below, sequenced in a study of blood T cell repertoires in COVID-19. This table comes from immunoSEQ multiplex PCR, and its TCRdb copy is limited to in-frame clones, with some not included. The repertoire includes around 140,000 clones, around 86% of them detected once, and roughly 2.5% sits in the top ten. The specimen sequenced was peripheral blood. These receptors all come from a man over 45 with active COVID-19.

V and J are TRBV9 and TRBJ1-3; D remains unclear. The CDR3 has 16 residues. Germline CDR1 reads SGDLS; CDR2 reads YYNGEE. The germline V and J ends were trimmed by 0 bases and 2 bases, with 12 bases remaining between them. CDR3 amino acids: CASSVVGRMAGNTIYF. CDR3 sequence (DNA): TGTGCCAGCAGCGTAGTAGGGAGGATGGCTGGAAACACCATATATTTT.

The V call is TRBV11-2, the J call TRBJ2-3; possible D gene TRBD2, 5 bases. The length of the CDR3 is 12 residues. Trimming cost V 4 bases and J 4 bases, with 6 bases left between them. CDR1 is SGHAT and CDR2 is FQNNGV in the germline V gene. In DNA, the CDR3 is TGTGCCAGCAGCTCGGGATCAGATACGCAGTATTTT. Translating gives CASSSGSDTQYF.

This clone was counted only a few times. The J gene is TRBJ1-6, the V gene TRBV5-6, with 9 nucleotides matching TRBD1. The J segment lost 10 bases and the V segment lost 3 bases, leaving 8 bases of the junction unmatched. The CDR3 covers 15 residues. Looked up from germline, CDR1 is SGHDT and CDR2 is YYEEEE. CDR3 DNA: TGTGCCAGCAGCTCCCCGGGACAGGGAGTATCACCCCTCCACTTT. This encodes CASSSPGQGVSPLHF.

The chain links TRBV5-6 to TRBJ1-2, with D perhaps matching TRBD1 (6 bases). Germline loops: CDR1 SGHDT, CDR2 YYEEEE. The V end lost 4 bases, the J end lost 2 bases, and 15 bases lay between the germline ends. This CDR3 contains 15 residues. In nucleotides, the CDR3 is TGTGCCAGCAGCCCACTACAGGGCGGAAACTATGGCTACACCTTC. This sequence encodes CASSPLQGGNYGYTF.

This clone was found once. The V and J genes are TRBV5-4 and TRBJ1-2; 8 positions agree with TRBD1. CDR1 and CDR2 (germline): SGHNT, YYREEE (reference sequence). The CDR3 extends over 14 amino acids. V was clipped by 3 bases and J by 8 bases; unmatched bases: 9. The CDR3 reads CASSYGRGHRGYTF. CDR3 DNA sequence: TGTGCCAGCAGCTATGGCAGGGGGCACCGGGGCTACACCTTC.

The gene calls are TRBV5-4 and TRBJ2-5; 10 bases are shared with TRBD2. The CDR3 runs 16 residues. With 0 bases clipped from V and 2 bases from J, the junction kept 4 bases outside the gene matches. The germline V gene encodes CDR1 SGHNT and CDR2 YYREEE (reference sequence). The CDR3 spells CASSLGVAGGQETQYF. CDR3 coding DNA: TGTGCCAGCAGCTTGGGGGTAGCGGGGGGACAAGAGACCCAGTACTTC.

This rearrangement joins TRBV5-4 to TRBJ2-2; weak D call: TRBD2 (5 bases). V gave up 4 bases and J gave up 1 base, with 11 bases separating them. The germline V gene has CDR1 SGHNT and CDR2 YYREEE (reference sequence). There are 15 residues in the CDR3. CDR3 region: CASSPGSENTGELFF. CDR3 nucleotide sequence: TGTGCCAGCAGCCCTGGTAGCGAGAACACCGGGGAGCTGTTTTTT.

The V gene is TRBV9, the J gene TRBJ2-1; 8 bases match TRBD1. The germline CDR1 and CDR2 sequences are SGDLS and YYNGEE. V lost 0 bases and J lost 10; bases outside the gene matches: 12. The CDR3 is 16 residues long. The CDR3 nucleotides are TGTGCCAGCAGCGTAGACGACAGGGGTGCCCCCTGGGAGCAGTTCTTC. Translating it yields CASSVDDRGAPWEQFF.